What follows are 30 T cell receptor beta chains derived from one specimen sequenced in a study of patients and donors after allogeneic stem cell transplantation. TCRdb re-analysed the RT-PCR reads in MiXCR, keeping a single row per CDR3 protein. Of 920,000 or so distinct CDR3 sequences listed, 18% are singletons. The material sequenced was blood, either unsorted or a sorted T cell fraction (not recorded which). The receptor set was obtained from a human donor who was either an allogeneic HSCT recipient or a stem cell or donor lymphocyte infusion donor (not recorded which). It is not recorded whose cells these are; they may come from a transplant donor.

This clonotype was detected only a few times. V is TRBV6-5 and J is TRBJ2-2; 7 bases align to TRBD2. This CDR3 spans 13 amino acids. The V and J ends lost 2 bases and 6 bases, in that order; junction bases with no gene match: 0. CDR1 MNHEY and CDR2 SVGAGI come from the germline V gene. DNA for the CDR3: TGTGCCAGCAGTTACGCGGGGGCCGGGGAGCTGTTTTTT. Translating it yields CASSYAGAGELFF.

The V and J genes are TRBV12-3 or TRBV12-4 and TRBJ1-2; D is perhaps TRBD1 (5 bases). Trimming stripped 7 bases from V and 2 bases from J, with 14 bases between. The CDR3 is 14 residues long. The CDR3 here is CASTEGRLNYGYTF. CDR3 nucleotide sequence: TGTGCCAGCACCGAGGGACGGCTCAACTATGGCTACACCTTC.

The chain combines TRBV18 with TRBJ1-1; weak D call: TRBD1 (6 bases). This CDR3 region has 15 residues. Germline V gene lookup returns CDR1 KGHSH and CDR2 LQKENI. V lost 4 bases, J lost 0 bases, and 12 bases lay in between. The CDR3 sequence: CASSRDKTMNTEAFF. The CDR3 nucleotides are TGTGCCAGCTCACGGGACAAGACAATGAACACTGAAGCTTTCTTT.

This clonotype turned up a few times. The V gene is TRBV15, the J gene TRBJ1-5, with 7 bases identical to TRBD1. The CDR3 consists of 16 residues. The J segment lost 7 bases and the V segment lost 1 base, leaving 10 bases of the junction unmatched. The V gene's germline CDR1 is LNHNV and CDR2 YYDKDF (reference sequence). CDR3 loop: CATSRGSQGLRQPQHF. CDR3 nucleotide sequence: TGTGCCACCAGCAGAGGGTCACAGGGGTTGAGGCAGCCCCAGCATTTT.

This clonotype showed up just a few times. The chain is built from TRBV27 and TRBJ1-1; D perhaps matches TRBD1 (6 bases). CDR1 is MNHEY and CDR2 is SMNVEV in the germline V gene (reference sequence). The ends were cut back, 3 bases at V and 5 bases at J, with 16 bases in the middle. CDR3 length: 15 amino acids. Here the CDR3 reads CASSFLRQEGTEAFF. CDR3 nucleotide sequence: TGTGCCAGCAGTTTCTTACGACAGGAGGGAACTGAAGCTTTCTTT.

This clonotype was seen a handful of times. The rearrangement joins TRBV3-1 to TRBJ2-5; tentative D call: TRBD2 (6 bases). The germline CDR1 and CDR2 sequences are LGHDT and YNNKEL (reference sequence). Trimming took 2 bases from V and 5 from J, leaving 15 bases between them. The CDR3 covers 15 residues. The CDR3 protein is CASSQWRGVLETQYF. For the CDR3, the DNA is TGTGCCAGCAGCCAATGGAGGGGTGTGTTGGAGACCCAGTACTTC.

CDR3 in amino acids: CASSPVGLGNTEAFF. In DNA, the CDR3 is TGTGCCAGCAGCCCCGTGGGCCTGGGGAACACTGAAGCTTTCTTT. The chain is built from TRBV6-1 and TRBJ1-1; D is undetermined. The germline V gene encodes CDR1 MNHNS and CDR2 SASEGT. The CDR3 length is 15 residues. Trimming left V 6 bases short and J 1 base short, with 15 bases between.

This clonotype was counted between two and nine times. This CDR3 is CASSPRDRITDTQYF. CDR3 in DNA: TGTGCCAGCAGCCCACGGGACAGGATTACAGATACGCAGTATTTT. This chain links TRBV3-1 with TRBJ2-3; 8 bases fit TRBD1. In germline, CDR1 is LGHDT, CDR2 YNNKEL (reference sequence). J lost 3 bases, V lost 4 bases, and 6 bases had no gene match. This CDR3 spans 15 amino acids.

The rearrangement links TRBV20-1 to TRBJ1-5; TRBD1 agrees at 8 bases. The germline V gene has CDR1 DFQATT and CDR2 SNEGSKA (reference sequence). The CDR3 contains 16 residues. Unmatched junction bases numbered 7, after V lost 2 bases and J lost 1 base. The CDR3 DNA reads TGCAGTGCTAGAATTGGACAGGGAACAAGCAATCAGCCCCAGCATTTT. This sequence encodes CSARIGQGTSNQPQHF.

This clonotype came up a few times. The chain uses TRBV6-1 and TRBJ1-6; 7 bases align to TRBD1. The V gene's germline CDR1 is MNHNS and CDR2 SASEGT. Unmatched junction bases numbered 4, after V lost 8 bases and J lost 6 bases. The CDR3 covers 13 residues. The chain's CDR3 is CASLRDSNSPLHF. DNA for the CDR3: TGTGCCAGCCTCCGGGACAGTAATTCACCCCTCCACTTT.

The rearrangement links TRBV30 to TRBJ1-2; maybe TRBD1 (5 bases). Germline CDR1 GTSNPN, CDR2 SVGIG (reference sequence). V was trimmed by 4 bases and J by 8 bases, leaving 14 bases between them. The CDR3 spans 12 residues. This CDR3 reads CAWKEGREGYTF. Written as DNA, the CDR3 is TGTGCCTGGAAGGAGGGACGAGAGGGCTACACCTTC. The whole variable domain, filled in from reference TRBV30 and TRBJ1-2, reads SQTIHQWPATLVQPVGSPLSLECTVEGTSNPNLYWYRQAAGRGLQLLFYSVGIGQISSEVPQNLSASRPQDRQFILSSKKLLLSDSGFYLCAWKEGREGYTFGSGTRLTVV.

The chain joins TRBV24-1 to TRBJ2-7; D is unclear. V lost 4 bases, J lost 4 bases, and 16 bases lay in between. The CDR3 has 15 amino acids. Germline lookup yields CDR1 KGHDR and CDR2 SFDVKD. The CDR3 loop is CATSDSGPLQYEQYF. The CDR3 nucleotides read TGTGCCACCAGTGACTCGGGTCCGCTTCAATACGAGCAGTACTTC.

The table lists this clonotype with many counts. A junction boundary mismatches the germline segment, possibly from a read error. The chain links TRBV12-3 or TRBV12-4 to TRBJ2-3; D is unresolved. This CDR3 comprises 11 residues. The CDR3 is CASSRRDTQYF. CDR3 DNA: TGCGCCAGCAGTAGAAGGGATACGCAGTATTTT.

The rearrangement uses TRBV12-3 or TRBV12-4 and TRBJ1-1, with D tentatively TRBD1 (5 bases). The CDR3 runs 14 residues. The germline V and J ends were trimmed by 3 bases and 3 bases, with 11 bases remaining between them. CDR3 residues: CASSFGGMDTEAFF. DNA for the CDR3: TGTGCCAGCAGTTTCGGGGGAATGGACACTGAAGCTTTCTTT.

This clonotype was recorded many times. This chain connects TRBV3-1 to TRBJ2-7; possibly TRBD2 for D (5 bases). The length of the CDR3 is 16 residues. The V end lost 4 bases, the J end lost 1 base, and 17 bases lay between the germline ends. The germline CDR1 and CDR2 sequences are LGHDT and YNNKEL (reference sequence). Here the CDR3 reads CASSLSSGGNSYEQYF. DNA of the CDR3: TGTGCCAGCAGCCTCTCGAGCGGCGGAAATTCCTACGAGCAGTACTTC.

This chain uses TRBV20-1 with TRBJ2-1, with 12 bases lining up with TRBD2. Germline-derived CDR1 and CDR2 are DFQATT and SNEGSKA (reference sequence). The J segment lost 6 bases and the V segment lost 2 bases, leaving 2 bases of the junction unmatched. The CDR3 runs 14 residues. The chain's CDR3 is CSARLAGGFNEQFF. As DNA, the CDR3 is TGCAGTGCTAGACTAGCGGGGGGGTTCAATGAGCAGTTCTTC.

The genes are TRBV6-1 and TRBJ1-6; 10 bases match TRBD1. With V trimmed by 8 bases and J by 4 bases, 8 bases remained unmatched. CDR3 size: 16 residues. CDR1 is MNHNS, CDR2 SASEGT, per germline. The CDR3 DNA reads TGTGCCAGCGGCCGGACAGGGGGAAAGTATAATTCACCCCTCCACTTT. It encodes CASGRTGGKYNSPLHF.

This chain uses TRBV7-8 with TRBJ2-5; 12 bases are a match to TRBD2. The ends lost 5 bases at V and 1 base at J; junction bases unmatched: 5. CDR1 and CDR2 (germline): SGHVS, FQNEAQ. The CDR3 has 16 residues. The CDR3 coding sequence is TGTGCCAGCAGCCAGAGACTAGCGGGAGTCCAAGAGACCCAGTACTTC. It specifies CASSQRLAGVQETQYF.

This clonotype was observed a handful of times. The DNA of the CDR3 is TGCGCCAGCAGCCAAAGGTTGACAGGGTCTGAAGCTTTCTTT. It is translated as CASSQRLTGSEAFF. The chain carries TRBV4-3 and TRBJ1-1; TRBD1 matches at 7 bases. The CDR3 runs 14 residues. Germline V gene data show CDR1 as LGHNA and CDR2 as YSLEER. V gave up 2 bases and J gave up 6 bases; unmatched junction bases: 6.

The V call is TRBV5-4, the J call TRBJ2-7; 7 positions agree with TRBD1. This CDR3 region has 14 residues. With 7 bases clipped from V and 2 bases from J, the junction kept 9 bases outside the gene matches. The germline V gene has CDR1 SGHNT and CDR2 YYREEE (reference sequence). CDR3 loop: CASQPRTGPYEQYF. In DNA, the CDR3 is TGTGCCAGCCAACCCCGGACAGGCCCCTACGAGCAGTACTTC.

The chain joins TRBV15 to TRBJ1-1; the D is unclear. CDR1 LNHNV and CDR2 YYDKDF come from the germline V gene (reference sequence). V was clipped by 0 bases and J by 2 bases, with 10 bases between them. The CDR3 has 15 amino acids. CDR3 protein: CATSRDRAVNTEAFF. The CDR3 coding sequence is TGTGCCACCAGCAGAGATAGGGCCGTCAACACTGAAGCTTTCTTT.

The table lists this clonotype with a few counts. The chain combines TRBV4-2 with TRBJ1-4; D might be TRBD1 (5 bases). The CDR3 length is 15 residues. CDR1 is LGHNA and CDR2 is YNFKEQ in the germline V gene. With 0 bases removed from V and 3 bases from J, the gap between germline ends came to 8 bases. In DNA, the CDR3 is TGTGCCAGCAGCCAAGAAAGGGGCCCTAATGAAAAACTGTTTTTT. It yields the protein CASSQERGPNEKLFF.

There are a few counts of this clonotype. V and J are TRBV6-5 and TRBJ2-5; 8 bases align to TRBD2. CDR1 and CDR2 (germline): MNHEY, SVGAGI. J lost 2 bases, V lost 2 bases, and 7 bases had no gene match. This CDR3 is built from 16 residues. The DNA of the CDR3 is TGTGCCAGCAGTTACGGGGGTAGCGGGACTCAAGAGACCCAGTACTTC. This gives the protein CASSYGGSGTQETQYF.

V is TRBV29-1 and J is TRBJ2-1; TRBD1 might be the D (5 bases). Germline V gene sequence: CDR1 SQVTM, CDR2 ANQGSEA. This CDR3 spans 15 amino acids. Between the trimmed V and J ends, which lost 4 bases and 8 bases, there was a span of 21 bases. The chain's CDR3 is CSVVPLGTWGDEQFF. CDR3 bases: TGCAGCGTTGTCCCCCTCGGAACCTGGGGCGATGAGCAGTTCTTC.

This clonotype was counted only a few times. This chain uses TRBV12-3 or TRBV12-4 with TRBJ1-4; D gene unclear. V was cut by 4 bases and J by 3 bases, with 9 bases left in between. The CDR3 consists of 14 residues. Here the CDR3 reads CASSYGRANEKLFF. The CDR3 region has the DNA TGTGCCAGCAGTTATGGACGGGCTAATGAAAAACTGTTTTTT.

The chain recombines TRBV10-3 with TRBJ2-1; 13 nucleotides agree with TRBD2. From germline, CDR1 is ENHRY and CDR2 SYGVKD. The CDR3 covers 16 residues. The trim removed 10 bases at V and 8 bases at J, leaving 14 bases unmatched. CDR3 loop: CATRARTSGSFDEQFF. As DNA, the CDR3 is TGTGCCACCAGGGCAAGGACTAGCGGGAGTTTTGATGAGCAGTTCTTC.

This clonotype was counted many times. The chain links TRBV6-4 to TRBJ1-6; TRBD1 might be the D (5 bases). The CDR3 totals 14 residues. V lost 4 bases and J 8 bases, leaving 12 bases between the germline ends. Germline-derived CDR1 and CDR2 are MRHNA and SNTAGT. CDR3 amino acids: CASSAKTGDSPLHF. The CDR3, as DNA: TGTGCCAGCAGTGCGAAGACGGGGGATTCACCCCTCCACTTT.

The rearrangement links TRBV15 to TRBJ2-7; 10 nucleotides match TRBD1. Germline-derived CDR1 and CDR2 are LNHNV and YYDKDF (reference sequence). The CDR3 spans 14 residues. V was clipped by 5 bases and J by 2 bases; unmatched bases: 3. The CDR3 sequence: CATSGGTGAYEQYF. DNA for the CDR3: TGTGCCACCAGCGGCGGGACAGGGGCCTACGAGCAGTACTTC. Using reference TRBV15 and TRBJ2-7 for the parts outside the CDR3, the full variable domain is DAMVIQNPRYQVTQFGKPVTLSCSQTLNHNVMYWYQQKSSQAPKLLFHYYDKDFNNEADTPDNFQSRRPNTSFCFLDIRSPGLGDTAMYLCATSGGTGAYEQYFGPGTRLTVT.

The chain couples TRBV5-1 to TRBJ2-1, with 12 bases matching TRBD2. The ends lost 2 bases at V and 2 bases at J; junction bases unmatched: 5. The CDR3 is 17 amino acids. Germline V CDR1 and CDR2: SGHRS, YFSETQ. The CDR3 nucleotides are TGCGCCAGCAGCTTCACTCTAGCGGGAGGGCCCTACAATGAGCAGTTCTTC. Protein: CASSFTLAGGPYNEQFF.

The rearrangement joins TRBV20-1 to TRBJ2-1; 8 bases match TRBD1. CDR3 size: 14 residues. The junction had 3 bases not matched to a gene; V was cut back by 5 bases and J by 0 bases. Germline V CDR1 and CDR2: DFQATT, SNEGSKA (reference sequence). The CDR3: CSAEGQVSYNEQFF. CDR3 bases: TGCAGTGCTGAGGGACAGGTCTCCTACAATGAGCAGTTCTTC.